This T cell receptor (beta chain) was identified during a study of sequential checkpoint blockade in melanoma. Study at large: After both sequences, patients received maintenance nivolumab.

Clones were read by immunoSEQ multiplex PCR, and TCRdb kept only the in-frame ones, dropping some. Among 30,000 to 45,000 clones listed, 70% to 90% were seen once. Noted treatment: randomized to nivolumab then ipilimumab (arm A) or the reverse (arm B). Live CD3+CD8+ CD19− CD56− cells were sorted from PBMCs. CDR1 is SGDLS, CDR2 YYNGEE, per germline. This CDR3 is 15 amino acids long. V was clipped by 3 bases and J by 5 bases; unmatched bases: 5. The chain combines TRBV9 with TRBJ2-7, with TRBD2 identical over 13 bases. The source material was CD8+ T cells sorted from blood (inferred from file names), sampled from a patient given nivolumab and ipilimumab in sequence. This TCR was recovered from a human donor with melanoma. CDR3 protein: CASSAGTSGIDEQYF. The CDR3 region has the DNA TGTGCCAGCAGCGCTGGGACTAGCGGGATCGACGAGCAGTACTTC.